These 22 T cell receptor beta chains came from one sample sequenced in a study of T cell responses to AZD1222 COVID-19 vaccine. TCRdb's table, derived via immunoSEQ multiplex PCR, lists solely in-frame clones and lacks some. In the table there are about 170,000 clones, roughly 92% of which are singletons. Sequenced here: peripheral blood, sampled on day 0 of AZD1222 vaccination. Receptors were obtained from an adult in good health.

V is TRBV23-1 and J is TRBJ2-5, with unresolved D. TRBV23-1 is marked as an open reading frame, function uncertain. Trimming shortened V by 4 bases and J by 7 bases, and 4 bases separated the two germline ends. This CDR3 region has 10 residues. The CDR3 coding sequence is TGCGCCAGCAGTCTAGGGACCCAGTACTTC. Encoded protein: CASSLGTQYF.

The chain couples TRBV7-9 to TRBJ2-1; unclear D gene. CDR1 is SEHNR and CDR2 is FQNEAQ in the germline V gene (reference sequence). This CDR3 contains 16 residues. Trimming took off 1 base at V and 4 bases at J, with 14 bases between the two ends. CDR3 sequence: CASSLGAYNRYNEQFF. CDR3 DNA sequence: TGTGCCAGCAGCTTAGGTGCCTACAACCGTTACAATGAGCAGTTCTTC. The full variable domain, completed using reference TRBV7-9 and TRBJ2-1, is DTGVSQNPRHKITKRGQNVTFRCDPISEHNRLYWYRQTLGQGPEFLTYFQNEAQLEKSRLLSDRFSAERPKGSFSTLEIQRTEQGDSAMYLCASSLGAYNRYNEQFFGPGTRLTVL.

The V call is TRBV7-9, the J call TRBJ2-1; 8 bases map to TRBD2. The V gene end was trimmed by 1 base and the J gene end by 7 bases; junction bases not matched to a gene: 9. Germline assignment: CDR1 SEHNR and CDR2 FQNEAQ (reference sequence). The CDR3 runs to 16 residues. The CDR3, as DNA: TGTGCCAGCAGCTTAGTAGAAGCGGGAGTTGGAAATGAGCAGTTCTTC. Encoded protein: CASSLVEAGVGNEQFF.

The chain combines TRBV5-5 with TRBJ2-6; no clear D. The CDR3 extends over 13 amino acids. Germline assignment: CDR1 SGHKS and CDR2 YYEKEE (reference sequence). Trimming pared 0 bases from V and 12 bases from J, leaving 10 bases between. For the CDR3, the DNA is TGTGCCAGCAGCTTGGACCCTGCCCCCGTCCTGACTTTC. Its protein is CASSLDPAPVLTF.

The chain employs TRBV6-6 and TRBJ1-1; D perhaps matches TRBD1 (5 bases). V was shortened by 2 bases and J by 1 base, with 11 bases between the two germline ends. The CDR3 length is 15 residues. Germline CDR1 MNHNY, CDR2 SVGAGI (reference sequence). The CDR3 region has the DNA TGTGCCAGCAGTTACAAGGATGGGGGGAACACTGAAGCTTTCTTT. Translating it yields CASSYKDGGNTEAFF.

On this clone: This specimen includes other DNA sequences encoding the same CDR3. The chain links TRBV7-2 to TRBJ2-7, with 12 bases aligning to TRBD2. Germline V gene data show CDR1 as SGHTA and CDR2 as FQGNSA. The CDR3 contains 15 residues. Losses at the gene ends were 5 bases for V and 4 bases for J; bases not matched to a gene: 6. The CDR3 sequence: CASSLRLAGAYEQYF. For the CDR3, the DNA is TGTGCCAGCAGCCTTAGACTAGCGGGGGCTTACGAGCAGTACTTC.

This chain uses TRBV6-2 or TRBV6-3 with TRBJ2-7; D possibly corresponds to TRBD1 (6 bases). V was trimmed by 4 bases and J by 1 base, leaving 14 bases between them. This CDR3 is 15 amino acids long. Looked up from germline, CDR1 is MNHEY and CDR2 is SVGEGT. The CDR3 is CASSSPGTKSYEQYF. In DNA form, the CDR3 reads TGTGCCAGCAGTTCCCCCGGGACAAAATCCTACGAGCAGTACTTC.

The CDR3 DNA sequence: TGTGCCAGATTACTAGCGGGGGGCGCCCGGGGAAGGGCCGGGGAGCTGTTTTTT. Translating gives CARLLAGGARGRAGELFF. The rearrangement joins TRBV19 to TRBJ2-2; 12 bases are shared with TRBD2. The CDR3 contains 18 residues. V shed 9 bases, J shed 6 bases, and the junction held 17 bases outside the gene matches. Germline CDR1 is LNHDA and CDR2 is SQIVND (reference sequence).

This clone was detected only once. The chain uses TRBV7-9 and TRBJ2-1; D remains ambiguous. This CDR3 is built from 16 residues. Germline CDR1 reads SEHNR; CDR2 reads FQNEAQ (reference sequence). Between the trimmed V and J ends, which lost 3 bases and 0 bases, there was a span of 12 bases. The CDR3 loop is CASSLYGRSSYNEQFF. Here the CDR3 DNA reads TGTGCCAGCAGCTTGTACGGCCGGAGCTCCTACAATGAGCAGTTCTTC.

The genes are TRBV27 and TRBJ1-5, with 8 nucleotides matching TRBD1. With 6 bases clipped from V and 0 bases from J, the junction kept 7 bases outside the gene matches. The CDR3 spans 16 residues. The germline CDR1 and CDR2 sequences are MNHEY and SMNVEV (reference sequence). CDR3: CASRSRGQYSNQPQHF. DNA for the CDR3: TGTGCCAGCAGGTCCAGGGGGCAATATAGCAATCAGCCCCAGCATTTT.

V and J are TRBV19 and TRBJ2-3, with D possibly being TRBD1 (5 bases). V was pared by 6 bases and J by 2 bases, with 15 bases between. Germline V lookup: CDR1 LNHDA, CDR2 SQIVND (reference sequence). The CDR3 totals 15 residues. The CDR3 DNA follows: TGTGCCAGTAGGCTTGGGGCGCCTTCCACAGATACGCAGTATTTT. Residues: CASRLGAPSTDTQYF.

DNA of the CDR3: TGTGCCAGCAGTTACTCGAACAGGGGAAGGATAACCCTCCACTTT. It codes for CASSYSNRGRITLHF. V gene TRBV6-5 combines with J gene TRBJ1-6, with 7 bases lining up with TRBD1. Per the germline V gene, CDR1 is MNHEY and CDR2 is SVGAGI. J gave up 14 bases and V 0 bases, and 10 bases lay outside the gene matches. The CDR3 length is 15 residues.

DNA of the CDR3: TGTGCCACCAGTGACTACAGGGGAACCGGGGAGCTGTTTTTT. It encodes CATSDYRGTGELFF. The V and J genes are TRBV24-1 and TRBJ2-2; 7 positions agree with TRBD1. The length of the CDR3 is 14 residues. V lost 4 bases and J lost 5; bases outside the gene matches: 3. Per the germline V gene, CDR1 is KGHDR and CDR2 is SFDVKD.

The chain has TRBV27 and TRBJ1-1; TRBD1 aligns across 7 bases. The germline CDR1 and CDR2 sequences are MNHEY and SMNVEV (reference sequence). The CDR3 is 16 residues long. Unmatched junction bases numbered 11, after V lost 5 bases and J lost 2 bases. The CDR3 nucleotides are TGTGCCAGCAGTCCCCGTATGAGGGGGCTCAACACTGAAGCTTTCTTT. Protein sequence: CASSPRMRGLNTEAFF.

The chain employs TRBV3-1 (or the pseudogene TRBV3-2) and TRBJ2-7, with D hard to call. Germline CDR1 LGHDT, CDR2 YNNKEL (reference sequence). The CDR3 covers 13 residues. V lost 3 bases, J lost 5 bases, and 11 bases lay in between. This CDR3 reads CASSHSVRNEQYF. The CDR3 nucleotides read TGTGCCAGCAGCCATTCGGTCAGAAACGAGCAGTACTTC.

This sequence joins TRBV5-1 and TRBJ1-2, with 9 bases fitting TRBD1. This CDR3 contains 15 residues. CDR1 and CDR2 from the germline V gene are SGHRS and YFSETQ. Trimming removed 4 bases from V and 8 bases from J; junction bases left unmatched: 12. The CDR3 loop reads CASSAESGTGLGYTF. The CDR3 region has the DNA TGCGCCAGCAGCGCGGAGTCCGGGACAGGGCTCGGCTACACCTTC.

The chain has TRBV24-1 and TRBJ2-1; 11 nucleotides align to TRBD1. This CDR3 comprises 17 residues. Germline CDR1 and CDR2: KGHDR and SFDVKD. Trimming at V came to 5 bases and at J to 3 bases, leaving 8 bases not matched to a gene. For the CDR3, the DNA is TGTGCCACCAGTGGCACGAGAGGGACAGGGGGCTACAATGAGCAGTTCTTC. Encoded protein: CATSGTRGTGGYNEQFF.

J is TRBJ1-3 and V is TRBV5-4; TRBD1 is a possible D gene (6 bases). CDR1 SGHNT and CDR2 YYREEE come from the germline V gene (reference sequence). The V end lost 2 bases, the J end lost 3 bases, and 6 bases lay between the germline ends. The CDR3 is 13 residues long. The CDR3 coding sequence is TGTGCCAGCAGCTTCAGGGGTGGAAACACCATATATTTT. This gives the protein CASSFRGGNTIYF. The full variable domain, with the rest looked up from reference TRBV5-4 and TRBJ1-3, is ETGVTQSPTHLIKTRGQQVTLRCSSQSGHNTVSWYQQALGQGPQFIFQYYREEENGRGNFPPRFSGLQFPNYSSELNVNALELDDSALYLCASSFRGGNTIYFGEGSWLTVV.

V usage is TRBV5-5 and J usage is TRBJ2-3, with TRBD2 matching 9 bases. Trimming cost V 2 bases and J 4 bases; bases outside gene matches: 8. The CDR3 spans 16 residues. The germline CDR1 and CDR2 sequences are SGHKS and YYEKEE (reference sequence). The chain's CDR3 is CASSFYSGSRPDTQYF. In DNA form, the CDR3 reads TGTGCCAGCAGCTTCTATAGCGGGAGCCGTCCAGATACGCAGTATTTT.

The rearrangement uses TRBV10-1 and TRBJ1-2; 7 positions agree with TRBD1. J was trimmed by 3 bases and V by 6 bases; bases with no gene match: 10. CDR1 and CDR2 (germline): WNHNN, SYGVQD (reference sequence). CDR3 size: 15 residues. CDR3 protein: CASRGINDRDYGYTF. The CDR3 DNA reads TGCGCCAGCAGAGGTATAAACGACAGGGACTATGGCTACACCTTC.

The J gene is TRBJ2-7, the V gene TRBV9; 8 bases are shared with TRBD1. Per the germline V gene, CDR1 is SGDLS and CDR2 is YYNGEE. This CDR3 is 15 amino acids long. V shed 0 bases and J 2 bases; nucleotides not matched to a gene: 4. The CDR3 nucleotides are TGTGCCAGCAGCGTAGGGGTGACAGGGGCCTACGAGCAGTACTTC. Translated: CASSVGVTGAYEQYF.

The V gene is TRBV29-1, the J gene TRBJ2-7, with D perhaps TRBD2 (5 bases). This CDR3 region has 13 residues. The V and J ends lost 5 bases and 4 bases respectively, with 15 bases between them. The germline gives CDR1 SQVTM, CDR2 ANQGSEA. CDR3 in DNA: TGCAGCGTTAAGAGCCACGGGATATACGAGCAGTACTTC. Its protein product is CSVKSHGIYEQYF.